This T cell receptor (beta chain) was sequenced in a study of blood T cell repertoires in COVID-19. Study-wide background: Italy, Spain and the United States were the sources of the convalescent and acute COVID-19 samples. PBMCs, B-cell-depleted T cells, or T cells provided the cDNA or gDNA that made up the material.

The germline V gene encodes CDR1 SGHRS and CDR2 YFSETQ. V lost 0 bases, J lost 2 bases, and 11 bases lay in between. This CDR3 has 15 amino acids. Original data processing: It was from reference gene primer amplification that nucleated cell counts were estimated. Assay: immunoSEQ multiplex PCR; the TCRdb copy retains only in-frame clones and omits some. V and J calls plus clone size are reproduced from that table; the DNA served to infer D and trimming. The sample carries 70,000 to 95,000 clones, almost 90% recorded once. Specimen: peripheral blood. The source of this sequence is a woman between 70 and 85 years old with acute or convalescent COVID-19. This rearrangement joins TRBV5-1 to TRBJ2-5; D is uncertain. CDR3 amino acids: CASSLGMKQQETQYF. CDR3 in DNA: TGCGCCAGCAGCTTGGGAATGAAGCAACAAGAGACCCAGTACTTC.